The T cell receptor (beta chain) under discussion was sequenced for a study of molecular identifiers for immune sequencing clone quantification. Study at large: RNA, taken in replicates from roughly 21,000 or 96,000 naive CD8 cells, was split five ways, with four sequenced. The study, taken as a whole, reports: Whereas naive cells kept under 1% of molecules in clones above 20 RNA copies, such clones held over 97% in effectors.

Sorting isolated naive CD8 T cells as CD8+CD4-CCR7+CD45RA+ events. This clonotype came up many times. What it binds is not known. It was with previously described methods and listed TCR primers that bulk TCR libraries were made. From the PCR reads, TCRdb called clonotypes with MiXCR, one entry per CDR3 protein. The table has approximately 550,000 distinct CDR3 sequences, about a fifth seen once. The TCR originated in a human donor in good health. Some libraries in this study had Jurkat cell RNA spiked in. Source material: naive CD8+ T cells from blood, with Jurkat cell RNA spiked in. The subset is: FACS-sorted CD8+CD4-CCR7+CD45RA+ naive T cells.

This CDR3 is CASSTWTGPTEAFF. The CDR3, as DNA: TGTGCCAGCAGCACCTGGACAGGGCCCACTGAAGCTTTCTTT. The chain joins TRBV11-2 to TRBJ1-1; 8 nucleotides align to TRBD1. Trimming cost V 5 bases and J 4 bases; bases outside gene matches: 6. Per germline, CDR1 SGHAT and CDR2 FQNNGV. This CDR3 is built from 14 residues.